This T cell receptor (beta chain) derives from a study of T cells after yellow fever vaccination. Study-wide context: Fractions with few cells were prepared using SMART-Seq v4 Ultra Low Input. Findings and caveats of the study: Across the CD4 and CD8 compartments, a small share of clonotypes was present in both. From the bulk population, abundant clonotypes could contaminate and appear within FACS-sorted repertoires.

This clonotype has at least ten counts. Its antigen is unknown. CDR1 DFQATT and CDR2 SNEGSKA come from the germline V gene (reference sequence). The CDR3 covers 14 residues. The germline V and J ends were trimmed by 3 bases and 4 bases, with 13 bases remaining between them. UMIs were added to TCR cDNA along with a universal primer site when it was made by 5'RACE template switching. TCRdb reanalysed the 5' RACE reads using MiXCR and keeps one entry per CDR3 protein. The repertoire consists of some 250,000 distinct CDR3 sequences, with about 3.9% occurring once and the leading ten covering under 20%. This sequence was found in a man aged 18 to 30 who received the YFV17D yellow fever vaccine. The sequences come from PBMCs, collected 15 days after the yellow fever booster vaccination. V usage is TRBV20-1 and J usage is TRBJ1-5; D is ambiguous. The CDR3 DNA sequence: TGCAGTGCTAGTCCCATCGGCGGGAATCAGCCCCAGCATTTT. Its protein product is CSASPIGGNQPQHF.